These 2 T cell receptor beta chains were all obtained from the same sample, sequenced in a study of blood T cell repertoires in COVID-19. The repertoire was sequenced with immunoSEQ multiplex PCR; TCRdb's copy has only in-frame clones and lacks some. The table shows 140,000 to 150,000 clones, with 80% to 90% occurring only once. Sequencing was done on a sample of peripheral blood. The receptors were gathered from an elderly man with acute or convalescent COVID-19.

This rearrangement joins TRBV7-2 to TRBJ1-2; TRBD1 aligns across 9 bases. CDR3 size: 14 residues. After removal of 6 bases from V and 2 bases from J, the junction contained 4 bases not matched to a gene. CDR1 and CDR2 (germline): SGHTA, FQGNSA. This CDR3 is CASSQGTGNYGYTF. In nucleotides, the CDR3 is TGTGCCAGCAGTCAAGGGACAGGGAACTATGGCTACACCTTC.

This clone was seen a handful of times. The chain couples TRBV5-1 to TRBJ2-1, with TRBD2 matching over 8 bases. V trimming: 4 bases; J trimming: 0 bases; junction bases outside the gene matches: 9. The CDR3 loop spans 17 amino acids. Germline lookup yields CDR1 SGHRS and CDR2 YFSETQ. DNA of the CDR3: TGCGCCAGCAGCAATAATTTAGCGGGGAGCTCCTACAATGAGCAGTTCTTC. Translation: CASSNNLAGSSYNEQFF.